Following are 28 T cell receptor beta chains from one sample sequenced in a study of beta chain features in type 1 diabetes. The authors reverse transcribed all of the isolated RNA, so sequencing captured expressed TCRB transcripts. Method: immunoSEQ multiplex PCR; TCRdb's copy keeps in-frame clones and lacks some. Of around 140,000 clones detected, more than 9% appear once; the ten largest clones hold 1.3%. The sequencing sample was made of naive CD4+ T cells from blood. These receptors were collected from a man younger than 30 in good health.

J is TRBJ2-7 and V is TRBV6-5; D is unresolved. The V gene lost 6 bases and the J gene lost 5 bases, with 20 bases spanning the gap. The CDR3 is 15 amino acids. CDR1 is MNHEY, CDR2 SVGAGI, per germline. For the CDR3, the DNA is TGTGCCAGCAGAGTTGGTGGCAGTATTCCTGACGAGCAGTACTTC. It yields the protein CASRVGGSIPDEQYF.

This sequence joins TRBV18 and TRBJ2-1; D might be TRBD1 (6 bases). The CDR3 totals 14 residues. Trimming removed 6 bases from V and 1 base from J, with 10 bases in between. CDR1 KGHSH and CDR2 LQKENI come from the germline V gene. CDR3 in amino acids: CASSGQLSYNEQFF. The CDR3 region has the DNA TGTGCCAGCTCCGGACAGCTATCCTACAATGAGCAGTTCTTC.

This chain links TRBV6-6 with TRBJ2-2; 9 bases match TRBD1. The CDR3 consists of 16 residues. V lost 6 bases, J lost 5 bases, and 10 bases stayed unmatched. Germline CDR1 and CDR2: MNHNY and SVGAGI (reference sequence). For the CDR3, the DNA is TGTGCCAGCAGAAACCCCGGGACAGGGAGGACCGGGGAGCTGTTTTTT. Translated: CASRNPGTGRTGELFF.

This clone was recorded at least ten times. The CDR3 coding sequence is TGTGCCAGCAGTTTCCTCGGCACAGATACGCAGTATTTT. It translates to CASSFLGTDTQYF. V is TRBV7-2 and J is TRBJ2-3; D unclear. V was shortened by 6 bases and J by 1 base, with 8 bases between the two germline ends. The germline gives CDR1 SGHTA, CDR2 FQGNSA. The length of the CDR3 is 13 residues. Complete variable domain (other parts from reference TRBV7-2 and TRBJ2-3): GAGVSQSPSNKVTEKGKDVELRCDPISGHTALYWYRQSLGQGLEFLIYFQGNSAPDKSGLPSDRFSAERTGGSVSTLTIQRTQQEDSAVYLCASSFLGTDTQYFGPGTRLTVL.

This clone was counted at least ten times. This sequence joins TRBV30 and TRBJ1-2; TRBD1 is a possible D gene (6 bases). The germline V gene encodes CDR1 GTSNPN and CDR2 SVGIG (reference sequence). V lost 2 bases to trimming and J lost 2 bases, with 9 bases between them. The CDR3 is 13 residues long. CDR3 bases: TGTGCCTGGAGTTACAGGGTGAACTATGGCTACACCTTC. As protein: CAWSYRVNYGYTF. The full variable domain, in which reference TRBV30 and TRBJ1-2 provide the parts outside the CDR3, is SQTIHQWPATLVQPVGSPLSLECTVEGTSNPNLYWYRQAAGRGLQLLFYSVGIGQISSEVPQNLSASRPQDRQFILSSKKLLLSDSGFYLCAWSYRVNYGYTFGSGTRLTVV.

The chain joins TRBV7-2 to TRBJ1-5, with a tentative D call TRBD1 (5 bases). The germline gives CDR1 SGHTA, CDR2 FQGNSA. This CDR3 has 14 amino acids. V lost 4 bases, J lost 4 bases, and 11 bases lay in between. The CDR3 protein is CASSSGLGNQPQHF. The CDR3 nucleotides read TGTGCCAGCAGCTCGGGACTGGGGAATCAGCCCCAGCATTTT.

This chain links TRBV6-1 with TRBJ2-1; 13 bases fit TRBD2. Germline CDR1 and CDR2: MNHNS and SASEGT. The CDR3 consists of 15 residues. Trimming at V came to 7 bases and at J to 5 bases, leaving 5 bases not matched to a gene. CDR3 DNA: TGTGCCAGCACCCTCGGGACTAGCGGGAACAATGAGCAGTTCTTC. It codes for CASTLGTSGNNEQFF.

The rearrangement uses TRBV7-9 and TRBJ2-7, with 9 bases lining up with TRBD1. CDR1 is SEHNR and CDR2 is FQNEAQ in the germline V gene (reference sequence). The CDR3 loop spans 15 amino acids. V was pared by 5 bases and J by 3 bases, with 8 bases of the junction left unmatched. The CDR3 here is CASSLSGTGHYEQYF. CDR3 sequence (DNA): TGTGCCAGCAGCCTCTCCGGGACAGGGCACTACGAGCAGTACTTC.

This clone has a handful of counts. The chain joins TRBV19 to TRBJ1-6, with D perhaps matching TRBD1 (6 bases). This CDR3 comprises 15 residues. V was cut by 8 bases and J by 3 bases, with 14 bases left in between. Germline-derived CDR1 and CDR2 are LNHDA and SQIVND (reference sequence). CDR3 region: CASGTGQNYNSPLHF. CDR3 coding DNA: TGTGCCAGTGGGACCGGACAGAACTATAATTCACCCCTCCACTTT. The full variable domain, in which reference TRBV19 and TRBJ1-6 provide the parts outside the CDR3, is DGGITQSPKYLFRKEGQNVTLSCEQNLNHDAMYWYRQDPGQGLRLIYYSQIVNDFQKGDIAEGYSVSREKKESFPLTVTSAQKNPTAFYLCASGTGQNYNSPLHFGNGTRLTVT.

The table lists this clone with many counts. The gene calls are TRBV4-1 and TRBJ2-1; D unclear. The V end lost 4 bases, the J end lost 5 bases, and 12 bases lay between the germline ends. In germline, CDR1 is MGHRA, CDR2 YSYEKL. This CDR3 comprises 14 residues. The CDR3 region has the DNA TGCGCCAGCAGCCCACTGGTCCGGGACAATGAGCAGTTCTTC. Protein product: CASSPLVRDNEQFF.

V and J are TRBV6-1 and TRBJ1-4; D is uncertain. Trimming removed 3 bases from V and 10 bases from J, with 12 bases in between. The length of the CDR3 is 13 residues. Germline V gene sequence: CDR1 MNHNS, CDR2 SASEGT. CDR3: CASSEPELLKLFF. For the CDR3, the DNA is TGTGCCAGCAGTGAGCCTGAGCTGTTAAAACTGTTTTTT.

The CDR3 region is CAIRRTGPYYGYTF. CDR3 DNA: TGTGCCATCAGAAGGACAGGACCCTACTATGGCTACACCTTC. V is TRBV10-3 and J is TRBJ1-2; 7 bases fit TRBD1. This CDR3 has 14 residues. CDR1 and CDR2 from the germline V gene are ENHRY and SYGVKD. Trimming at V came to 6 bases and at J to 3 bases, leaving 7 bases not matched to a gene.

The chain uses TRBV6-5 and TRBJ1-2; 11 bases are a match to TRBD1. CDR1 and CDR2 from the germline V gene are MNHEY and SVGAGI. V gave up 2 bases and J gave up 4 bases; unmatched junction bases: 3. The CDR3 totals 15 residues. CDR3: CASSYRTGGVYGYTF. The CDR3 bases are TGTGCCAGCAGTTACCGGACAGGGGGCGTCTATGGCTACACCTTC.

The chain joins TRBV30 to TRBJ2-3, with 8 positions matching TRBD2. V was pared by 3 bases and J by 4 bases, with 3 bases of the junction left unmatched. CDR3 length: 13 amino acids. The germline gives CDR1 GTSNPN, CDR2 SVGIG (reference sequence). The CDR3 is CAWRRGAADTQYF. In DNA form, the CDR3 reads TGTGCCTGGAGGCGGGGGGCGGCAGATACGCAGTATTTT.

Only a few counts were recorded for this clone. The rearrangement joins TRBV7-6 to TRBJ2-5, with 8 bases lining up with TRBD1. CDR1 and CDR2 (germline): SGHVS, FNYEAQ. V shed 4 bases and J 2 bases; nucleotides not matched to a gene: 9. This CDR3 is 16 amino acids long. The CDR3 here is CASSYGQGQLQETQYF. CDR3 DNA: TGTGCCAGCAGCTATGGACAGGGCCAATTACAAGAGACCCAGTACTTC.

This clone was picked up a small number of times. The rearrangement joins TRBV7-2 to TRBJ2-7; D may be TRBD1 (6 bases). The germline CDR1 and CDR2 sequences are SGHTA and FQGNSA. The CDR3 covers 14 residues. V was trimmed by 7 bases and J by 2 bases, leaving 15 bases between them. The CDR3 DNA reads as TGTGCCAGCAACCTGGGGCAGGGGCCCTACGAGCAGTACTTC. As protein: CASNLGQGPYEQYF. Full variable domain (rest looked up from reference TRBV7-2 and TRBJ2-7): GAGVSQSPSNKVTEKGKDVELRCDPISGHTALYWYRQSLGQGLEFLIYFQGNSAPDKSGLPSDRFSAERTGGSVSTLTIQRTQQEDSAVYLCASNLGQGPYEQYFGPGTRLTVT.

The chain recombines TRBV7-2 with TRBJ1-5, with 8 bases matching TRBD1. The CDR3 length is 15 residues. Losses at the gene ends were 2 bases for V and 8 bases for J; bases not matched to a gene: 8. Germline V gene sequence: CDR1 SGHTA, CDR2 FQGNSA. The CDR3 sequence: CASSLQGAREEPQHF. Written as DNA, the CDR3 is TGTGCCAGCAGCTTACAGGGGGCTCGCGAGGAGCCCCAGCATTTT.

This rearrangement joins TRBV7-8 to TRBJ2-7, with D tentatively TRBD2 (5 bases). CDR1 and CDR2 (germline): SGHVS, FQNEAQ. The V gene lost 6 bases and the J gene lost 3 bases, with 15 bases spanning the gap. The CDR3 is made up of 14 amino acids. The DNA of the CDR3 is TGTGCCAGCAGTTCTAACCGGGGAAACTACGAGCAGTACTTC. Translation: CASSSNRGNYEQYF. The full variable domain, completed using reference TRBV7-8 and TRBJ2-7, is GAGVSQSPRYKVAKRGQDVALRCDPISGHVSLFWYQQALGQGPEFLTYFQNEAQLDKSGLPSDRFFAERPEGSVSTLKIQRTQQEDSAVYLCASSSNRGNYEQYFGPGTRLTVT.

This clone has more than one count but fewer than ten. The V call is TRBV7-3, the J call TRBJ2-1; TRBD1 matches at 9 bases. V was clipped by 0 bases and J by 7 bases; unmatched bases: 4. There are 15 residues in the CDR3. In germline, CDR1 is SGHTA, CDR2 FQGTGA. CDR3 in DNA: TGTGCCAGCAGCTTAACGCTACAGGGGGCAAATGAGCAGTTCTTC. It is translated as CASSLTLQGANEQFF.

This clone was seen more than once but under ten times. The chain uses TRBV5-1 and TRBJ2-3; TRBD2 might be the D (6 bases). The CDR3 totals 16 residues. The germline V gene encodes CDR1 SGHRS and CDR2 YFSETQ. Between the trimmed V and J ends, which lost 5 bases and 8 bases, there was a span of 24 bases. CDR3 coding DNA: TGCGCCAGCAGTACCGGGACTCAAGTTCGGGATGGTACGCAGTATTTT. This gives the protein CASSTGTQVRDGTQYF.

At least ten counts were recorded for this clone. The V gene is TRBV7-9, the J gene TRBJ2-6; D is ambiguous. This CDR3 has 14 amino acids. The germline V and J ends were trimmed by 5 bases and 4 bases, with 9 bases remaining between them. Germline values: CDR1 SEHNR, CDR2 FQNEAQ (reference sequence). The CDR3 DNA reads as TGTGCCAGCAGCGCCCGCGCCGGGGCCAACGTCCTGACTTTC. Amino acid sequence: CASSARAGANVLTF. Using reference TRBV7-9 and TRBJ2-6 for the parts outside the CDR3, the full variable domain is DTGVSQNPRHKITKRGQNVTFRCDPISEHNRLYWYRQTLGQGPEFLTYFQNEAQLEKSRLLSDRFSAERPKGSFSTLEIQRTEQGDSAMYLCASSARAGANVLTFGAGSRLTVL.

The chain carries TRBV4-1 and TRBJ2-3; D might be TRBD1 (5 bases). Deletions cut 4 bases from V and 0 bases from J, with 11 bases between. The CDR3 runs to 15 residues. CDR1 is MGHRA, CDR2 YSYEKL, per germline. The CDR3 nucleotides are TGCGCCAGCAGCCCACGACAGTCTAGCACAGATACGCAGTATTTT. Translation gives CASSPRQSSTDTQYF.

This clone turned up a few times. The chain has TRBV15 and TRBJ2-7, with D uncertain. Germline CDR1 LNHNV, CDR2 YYDKDF (reference sequence). V was clipped by 8 bases and J by 4 bases, with 9 bases between them. This CDR3 has 11 residues. CDR3 DNA: TGTGCCACCGCCGTTGAGTACGAGCAGTACTTC. Amino acid sequence: CATAVEYEQYF.

The chain has TRBV11-2 and TRBJ2-7, with TRBD2 matching 9 bases. Unmatched junction bases numbered 2, after V lost 1 base and J lost 1 base. CDR1 is SGHAT, CDR2 FQNNGV, per germline. The CDR3 is 15 amino acids. This chain's CDR3 is CASSLVAGGSYEQYF. In nucleotides, the CDR3 is TGTGCCAGCAGCTTAGTGGCGGGGGGGTCCTACGAGCAGTACTTC. Filled out from reference TRBV11-2 and TRBJ2-7, the complete variable domain reads EAGVAQSPRYKIIEKRQSVAFWCNPISGHATLYWYQQILGQGPKLLIQFQNNGVVDDSQLPKDRFSAERLKGVDSTLKIQPAKLEDSAVYLCASSLVAGGSYEQYFGPGTRLTVT.

This clone occurred a few times. The chain has TRBV14 and TRBJ1-2; D perhaps matches TRBD1 (6 bases). In germline, CDR1 is SGHDN, CDR2 FVKESK. Between the trimmed V and J ends, which lost 3 bases and 2 bases, there was a span of 7 bases. There are 13 residues in the CDR3. The CDR3 here is CASSQGTNYGYTF. For the CDR3, the DNA is TGTGCCAGCAGCCAGGGGACAAACTATGGCTACACCTTC. Based on the CDR3 plus reference TRBV14 and TRBJ1-2, the full variable domain is EAGVTQFPSHSVIEKGQTVTLRCDPISGHDNLYWYRRVMGKEIKFLLHFVKESKQDESGMPNNRFLAERTGGTYSTLKVQPAELEDSGVYFCASSQGTNYGYTFGSGTRLTVV.

The rearrangement uses TRBV28 and TRBJ2-7; 8 positions match TRBD2. Germline CDR1 and CDR2: MDHEN and SYDVKM. V dropped 3 bases and J dropped 2; count of bases not matched to a gene: 3. This CDR3 is built from 14 residues. The CDR3 here is CASSFSGGTYEQYF. CDR3 in DNA: TGTGCCAGCAGTTTTTCGGGGGGGACCTACGAGCAGTACTTC.

The chain joins TRBV6-5 to TRBJ1-2, with D unresolved. In germline, CDR1 is MNHEY, CDR2 SVGAGI. The germline V and J ends were trimmed by 4 bases and 4 bases, with 16 bases remaining between them. The CDR3 loop spans 15 amino acids. The CDR3 DNA sequence: TGTGCCAGCAGTTCATCCGGGAACCCCCTCTATGGCTACACCTTC. Translating gives CASSSSGNPLYGYTF.

A few counts support this clone. The gene calls are TRBV21-1 and TRBJ2-5; the D call TRBD2 from the table was never checked on the DNA. TRBV21-1 is tagged as a pseudogene. The CDR3 loop spans 16 amino acids. In DNA, the CDR3 is TGTGCCAGCAGCAAAAGAACAGGAGGGCTAAAAGAGACCCAGTACTTC. It translates to CASSKRTGGLKETQYF.